The 32 T cell receptor beta chains below were found in one sample sequenced in a study of blood T cell repertoires in COVID-19 (dated by TCRdb to 2018 to 2020). Receptors were amplified or captured by the immunoSEQ multiplex PCR assay. TCRdb obtained this table from immuneACCESS and retained in-frame rearrangements with V and J assigned. These tables miss some clones; where compared with another copy, unresolved V genes account for less than half of the shortfall, and the remainder is unexplained. The sample table holds some 200,000 clones, of which around 81% were seen once. Approximately 9% of the sample rests with the top ten. Sample: PBMCs or T cells enriched from blood (not recorded which). The receptors were gathered from a woman in her forties or fifties with acute COVID-19.

The rearrangement links TRBV29-1 to TRBJ1-5; the D is unclear. The length of the CDR3 is 14 residues. CDR1 and CDR2 (germline): SQVTM, ANQGSEA. V shed 6 bases and J shed 3 bases, with 15 bases lying between them. Written as DNA, the CDR3 is TGCAGCGTCGCGGCCTCTGCCGACAATCAGCCCCAGCATTTT. Amino acids: CSVAASADNQPQHF.

This clone was seen only a few times. V gene TRBV6-4 combines with J gene TRBJ2-1; 13 bases are a match to TRBD2. From germline, CDR1 is MRHNA and CDR2 SNTAGT. Germline trimming cut 5 bases from V and 4 bases from J; bases unmatched to any gene: 2. CDR3 length: 15 residues. CDR3 loop: CASSQTSGGYNEQFF. DNA of the CDR3: TGTGCCAGCAGTCAGACTAGCGGGGGGTACAATGAGCAGTTCTTC.

This clone was seen only once. The rearrangement uses TRBV10-3 and TRBJ1-2; D might be TRBD1 (6 bases). Germline V gives CDR1 ENHRY, CDR2 SYGVKD. The CDR3 consists of 14 residues. V was pared by 4 bases and J by 6 bases, with 15 bases between. The CDR3 nucleotides read TGTGCCATCAGTGTCAAGCCACAGGGCGATGGCTACACCTTC. This codes for CAISVKPQGDGYTF.

The J gene is TRBJ1-6, the V gene TRBV5-1, with D maybe TRBD1 (5 bases). The CDR3 totals 16 residues. The V gene lost 1 base and the J gene lost 4 bases, with 12 bases spanning the gap. Germline lookup yields CDR1 SGHRS and CDR2 YFSETQ. In DNA form, the CDR3 reads TGCGCCAGCAGCTTGAGAATCGGGACTTATAATTCACCCCTCCACTTT. Translation: CASSLRIGTYNSPLHF. Drawing the rest from reference TRBV5-1 and TRBJ1-6, the complete variable domain is KAGVTQTPRYLIKTRGQQVTLSCSPISGHRSVSWYQQTPGQGLQFLFEYFSETQRNKGNFPGRFSGRQFSNSRSEMNVSTLELGDSALYLCASSLRIGTYNSPLHFGNGTRLTVT.

This chain links TRBV30 with TRBJ1-3; no clear D gene. V lost 5 bases and J lost 1, with 15 bases in between. The length of the CDR3 is 15 residues. CDR1 GTSNPN and CDR2 SVGIG come from the germline V gene (reference sequence). CDR3 nucleotides: TGTGCCTGGGACGGTGGAGGGCCTTCTGGAAACACCATATATTTT. Protein product: CAWDGGGPSGNTIYF. The variable domain in full, with the rest retrieved from reference TRBV30 and TRBJ1-3, is SQTIHQWPATLVQPVGSPLSLECTVEGTSNPNLYWYRQAAGRGLQLLFYSVGIGQISSEVPQNLSASRPQDRQFILSSKKLLLSDSGFYLCAWDGGGPSGNTIYFGEGSWLTVV.

This chain links TRBV29-1 with TRBJ2-5; TRBD1 agrees at 10 bases. CDR1 and CDR2 from the germline V gene are SQVTM and ANQGSEA. There are 14 residues in the CDR3. The J segment lost 4 bases and the V segment lost 7 bases, leaving 9 bases of the junction unmatched. This chain's CDR3 is CSERRDRGGETQYF. CDR3 nucleotide sequence: TGCAGCGAGAGAAGGGACAGGGGAGGAGAGACCCAGTACTTC. The variable domain in full, completed from reference TRBV29-1 and TRBJ2-5, reads SAVISQKPSRDICQRGTSLTIQCQVDSQVTMMFWYRQQPGQSLTLIATANQGSEATYESGFVIDKFPISRPNLTFSTLTVSNMSPEDSSIYLCSERRDRGGETQYFGPGTRLLVL.

There are a few counts of this clone. V is TRBV6-6 and J is TRBJ1-2; D possibly corresponds to TRBD1 (6 bases). In germline, CDR1 is MNHNY, CDR2 SVGAGI (reference sequence). The CDR3 consists of 14 residues. V lost 6 bases and J lost 4, with 15 bases in between. CDR3 DNA: TGTGCCAGCAGCCTTATGACAGGAGCCTATGGCTACACCTTC. This gives the protein CASSLMTGAYGYTF.

The chain has TRBV12-3 or TRBV12-4 and TRBJ2-1; 9 positions agree with TRBD1. Trimming cost V 7 bases and J 8 bases; bases outside gene matches: 6. CDR3 length: 13 residues. CDR3 amino acids: CASMDRGKDEQFF. The DNA of the CDR3 is TGTGCCAGCATGGACAGGGGAAAGGATGAGCAGTTCTTC.

The chain couples TRBV2 to TRBJ1-1; TRBD1 might be the D (6 bases). The CDR3 sequence is 14 residues long. Germline CDR1 SNHLY, CDR2 FYNNEI. Trimming left V 7 bases short and J 1 base short, with 13 bases between. CDR3 in amino acids: CASKPPDRNTEAFF. CDR3 in DNA: TGTGCCAGCAAACCCCCGGACAGGAACACTGAAGCTTTCTTT.

This chain joins TRBV7-3 and TRBJ2-1; 10 bases are shared with TRBD2. The CDR3 is made up of 17 amino acids. After removal of 5 bases from V and 8 bases from J, the junction contained 15 bases not matched to a gene. In germline, CDR1 is SGHTA, CDR2 FQGTGA. The CDR3 here is CASSPNNLAGAPYEQFF. The CDR3 coding sequence is TGTGCCAGCAGCCCGAACAACCTAGCGGGAGCTCCTTATGAGCAGTTCTTC.

This clone was seen ten or more times. V usage is TRBV2 and J usage is TRBJ2-3, with 10 bases fitting TRBD2. CDR3 length: 16 amino acids. Germline loops: CDR1 SNHLY, CDR2 FYNNEI. With V trimmed by 1 base and J by 8 bases, 9 bases remained unmatched. The CDR3 here is CASSEGLAGAMGTQYF. The CDR3 DNA is TGTGCCAGCAGTGAAGGGCTAGCGGGGGCCATGGGTACGCAGTATTTT.

By sample share, this clone is large. The chain joins TRBV24-1 to TRBJ2-1; 8 bases fit TRBD2. CDR3 length equals 16 residues. V shed 1 base, J shed 7 bases, and the junction held 8 bases outside the gene matches. Looked up from germline, CDR1 is KGHDR and CDR2 is SFDVKD. CDR3 coding DNA: TGTGCCACCAGTGATTTAGGAGCGGGAGAGGGGAATGAGCAGTTCTTC. This gives the protein CATSDLGAGEGNEQFF.

The V and J genes are TRBV3-1 (or the pseudogene TRBV3-2) and TRBJ1-4; the match to TRBD1 covers 10 bases. Germline V CDR1 and CDR2: LGHDT, YNNKEL (reference sequence). This CDR3 is built from 16 residues. The J segment lost 7 bases and the V segment lost 0 bases, leaving 5 bases of the junction unmatched. CDR3 sequence: CASSQDFGTGAEKLFF. CDR3 DNA sequence: TGTGCCAGCAGCCAAGATTTCGGGACAGGGGCTGAAAAACTGTTTTTT.

The chain uses TRBV29-1 and TRBJ1-1, with D hard to call. V was cut by 1 base and J by 5 bases, with 11 bases left in between. This CDR3 region has 13 residues. Germline loops: CDR1 SQVTM, CDR2 ANQGSEA. This chain's CDR3 is CSVEVIAGTEAFF. CDR3 coding DNA: TGCAGCGTTGAAGTTATAGCGGGAACTGAAGCTTTCTTT.

This clone was observed a single time. The chain employs TRBV2 and TRBJ2-7; D unresolved. There are 12 residues in the CDR3. The germline CDR1 and CDR2 sequences are SNHLY and FYNNEI. Trimming removed 6 bases at V and 3 bases at J, with 9 bases between. CDR3 protein: CASREHFYEQYF. As DNA, the CDR3 is TGTGCCAGCAGGGAGCATTTCTACGAGCAGTACTTC.

V is TRBV19 and J is TRBJ2-3; D may be TRBD2 (6 bases). V lost 7 bases and J 2 bases, leaving 13 bases between the germline ends. The CDR3 is 14 amino acids. The V gene's germline CDR1 is LNHDA and CDR2 SQIVND (reference sequence). The CDR3 DNA is TGTGCCAGTATCGGGACTCATTACACAGATACGCAGTATTTT. This gives the protein CASIGTHYTDTQYF.

The chain is built from TRBV7-2 and TRBJ1-6; the D gene is possibly TRBD1 (6 bases). Per the germline V gene, CDR1 is SGHTA and CDR2 is FQGNSA. This CDR3 region has 17 residues. V gave up 2 bases and J gave up 7 bases, with 18 bases separating them. The CDR3 DNA reads as TGTGCCAGCAGCTTACGAAGACAGGTCCTTTGGAATTCACCCCTCCACTTT. It is translated as CASSLRRQVLWNSPLHF.

V is TRBV5-1 and J is TRBJ2-7; D is uncertain. Germline-derived CDR1 and CDR2 are SGHRS and YFSETQ. V lost 0 bases and J 3 bases, leaving 7 bases between the germline ends. The CDR3 sequence is 13 residues long. The CDR3 loop reads CASSLALYYEQYF. The CDR3 DNA reads as TGCGCCAGCAGCTTGGCACTCTACTACGAGCAGTACTTC.

The genes are TRBV28 and TRBJ1-4; D possibly corresponds to TRBD1 (6 bases). Germline-derived CDR1 and CDR2 are MDHEN and SYDVKM. The length of the CDR3 is 13 residues. Trimming left V 6 bases short and J 12 bases short, with 17 bases between. The CDR3 DNA sequence: TGTGCCAGCAGGGGAGGGGGAGATTTGGAACTGTTTTTT. As protein: CASRGGGDLELFF. The complete variable domain, with remaining parts taken from reference TRBV28 and TRBJ1-4, reads DVKVTQSSRYLVKRTGEKVFLECVQDMDHENMFWYRQDPGLGLRLIYFSYDVKMKEKGDIPEGYSVSREKKERFSLILESASTNQTSMYLCASRGGGDLELFFGSGTQLSVL.

The V call is TRBV7-2, the J call TRBJ2-7, with unresolved D. The V gene lost 4 bases and the J gene lost 3 bases, with 10 bases spanning the gap. The CDR3 extends over 13 amino acids. CDR1 is SGHTA and CDR2 is FQGNSA in the germline V gene. This chain's CDR3 is CASSSYSSYEQYF. CDR3 bases: TGTGCCAGCAGCTCCTATTCTAGCTACGAGCAGTACTTC.

V gene TRBV3-1 (or the pseudogene TRBV3-2) combines with J gene TRBJ1-3, with unresolved D. V was shortened by 1 base and J by 1 base, with 8 bases between the two germline ends. This CDR3 is built from 15 residues. Germline assignment: CDR1 LGHDT and CDR2 YNNKEL (reference sequence). Here the CDR3 DNA reads TGTGCCAGCAGCCAAGTCGCGGCGTCTGGAAACACCATATATTTT. It is translated as CASSQVAASGNTIYF.

The rearrangement joins TRBV18 to TRBJ2-5, with D hard to call. The V end lost 3 bases, the J end lost 1 base, and 12 bases lay between the germline ends. The V gene's germline CDR1 is KGHSH and CDR2 LQKENI. This CDR3 comprises 15 residues. The CDR3 DNA follows: TGTGCCAGCTCACCTACTCTTGCCGGCCAAGAGACCCAGTACTTC. As protein: CASSPTLAGQETQYF.

This chain connects TRBV19 to TRBJ1-1, with D unclear. Trimming took off 1 base at V and 7 bases at J, with 10 bases between the two ends. The CDR3 length is 13 residues. Germline V lookup: CDR1 LNHDA, CDR2 SQIVND (reference sequence). The CDR3 is CASSIAQRVEAFF. CDR3 bases: TGTGCCAGTAGTATAGCACAACGGGTTGAAGCTTTCTTT.

This chain joins TRBV28 and TRBJ2-7, with D uncertain. The V end was cut by 6 bases, the J end by 3 bases, with 12 bases between. Germline V gene lookup returns CDR1 MDHEN and CDR2 SYDVKM. The CDR3 has 13 amino acids. The CDR3 coding sequence is TGTGCCAGCAGCTACTTCCAAAACTACGAGCAGTACTTC. Its protein is CASSYFQNYEQYF. The variable domain in full, completed from reference TRBV28 and TRBJ2-7, reads DVKVTQSSRYLVKRTGEKVFLECVQDMDHENMFWYRQDPGLGLRLIYFSYDVKMKEKGDIPEGYSVSREKKERFSLILESASTNQTSMYLCASSYFQNYEQYFGPGTRLTVT.

The rearrangement uses TRBV18 and TRBJ2-2; D may be TRBD1 (6 bases). The CDR3 runs 13 residues. Germline V gene sequence: CDR1 KGHSH, CDR2 LQKENI. The V gene lost 4 bases and the J gene lost 6 bases, with 9 bases spanning the gap. This chain's CDR3 is CASSRQESGELFF. The CDR3 nucleotides read TGTGCCAGCTCACGACAGGAGTCCGGGGAGCTGTTTTTT.

This clone was detected a few times. The chain links TRBV7-2 to TRBJ1-3, with D perhaps matching TRBD1 (6 bases). The CDR3 spans 16 residues. The germline CDR1 and CDR2 sequences are SGHTA and FQGNSA. V lost 5 bases to trimming and J lost 0 bases, with 14 bases between them. In DNA form, the CDR3 reads TGTGCCAGCAGCCTTCGACAGGCTGTCTCTGGAAACACCATATATTTT. Its protein product is CASSLRQAVSGNTIYF.

The J gene is TRBJ2-5, the V gene TRBV9; D remains unclear. V lost 2 bases and J lost 5, with 19 bases in between. This CDR3 is 16 amino acids long. CDR1 is SGDLS, CDR2 YYNGEE, per germline. The CDR3 sequence: CASSVLSGATGETQYF. The CDR3 nucleotides are TGTGCCAGCAGCGTTCTTTCCGGTGCAACCGGGGAGACCCAGTACTTC. Together with reference TRBV9 and TRBJ2-5, the CDR3 gives the full variable domain: DSGVTQTPKHLITATGQRVTLRCSPRSGDLSVYWYQQSLDQGLQFLIQYYNGEERAKGNILERFSAQQFPDLHSELNLSSLELGDSALYFCASSVLSGATGETQYFGPGTRLLVL.

This clone was observed a few times. The CDR3 loop reads CASSLRQGQGSHGYTF. CDR3 bases: TGTGCCAGCAGTTTAAGGCAAGGACAGGGGTCGCATGGCTACACCTTC. The V gene is TRBV28, the J gene TRBJ1-2, with TRBD1 matching over 9 bases. Losses at the gene ends were 2 bases for V and 6 bases for J; bases not matched to a gene: 10. Germline V lookup: CDR1 MDHEN, CDR2 SYDVKM. This CDR3 comprises 16 residues.

This clone has a handful of counts. Other nucleotide sequences in the sample specify the same CDR3. The chain carries TRBV28 and TRBJ1-2; D not certain. Germline V gene lookup returns CDR1 MDHEN and CDR2 SYDVKM. The CDR3 contains 11 residues. V was pared by 6 bases and J by 2 bases, with 4 bases between. The CDR3 nucleotides are TGTGCCAGCAGCCTGAACTATGGCTACACCTTC. Protein sequence: CASSLNYGYTF.

The gene calls are TRBV27 and TRBJ2-6, with D perhaps TRBD1 (6 bases). The V gene's germline CDR1 is MNHEY and CDR2 SMNVEV (reference sequence). The CDR3 runs to 14 residues. V was shortened by 4 bases and J by 4 bases, with 8 bases between the two germline ends. DNA for the CDR3: TGTGCCAGCAGTTATCAGGGGGGGGCCAACGTCCTGACTTTC. Amino acids: CASSYQGGANVLTF.

This chain links TRBV3-1 (or the pseudogene TRBV3-2) with TRBJ1-1, with D perhaps matching TRBD1 (5 bases). Trimming shortened V by 2 bases and J by 6 bases, and 7 bases separated the two germline ends. CDR1 and CDR2 from the germline V gene are LGHDT and YNNKEL (reference sequence). The CDR3 is 12 amino acids. The CDR3 nucleotides are TGTGCCAGCAGCCAAAGGGGTGCTGAAGCTTTCTTT. The encoded protein is CASSQRGAEAFF.

This chain uses TRBV4-1 with TRBJ2-2; perhaps TRBD2 as D (6 bases). The CDR3 runs to 15 residues. CDR1 and CDR2 (germline): MGHRA, YSYEKL. Trimming took 8 bases from V and 2 from J, leaving 15 bases between them. For the CDR3, the DNA is TGCGCCAGCGGGTTAGTTAGCGGAAACACCGGGGAGCTGTTTTTT. The encoded protein is CASGLVSGNTGELFF.